This TCR beta chain was sequenced for a study of CXCR4 blockade with PD-1 therapy in pancreatic cancer. Study conclusions and caveats: Only TCRbeta chains were sequenced here. Convergent selection by common tumor antigens was suggested by nucleotide rearrangement counts. Intratumoral clonality (mean approximately 0.15) exceeded healthy blood (about 0.045) but did not track survival.

Repertoires were generated with immunoSEQ multiplex PCR, while TCRdb's copy carries only in-frame clones and drops some. Of some 1,800 clones listed, about 41% are singletons. Germline CDR1 and CDR2: MNHEY and SMNVEV (reference sequence). V was cut by 8 bases and J by 2 bases, with 8 bases left in between. This CDR3 comprises 12 residues. Turning to this clone: Its antigen is not known.

These archived tumors were resected from patients never given neoadjuvant therapy beforehand. The clonotype was recovered from a human donor with pancreatic ductal adenocarcinoma. The rearrangement links TRBV27 to TRBJ2-3; no clear D. Material: tumor tissue. The CDR3 DNA sequence: TGTGCCAGCTGGACCCTCACAGATACGCAGTATTTT. Translation: CASWTLTDTQYF.